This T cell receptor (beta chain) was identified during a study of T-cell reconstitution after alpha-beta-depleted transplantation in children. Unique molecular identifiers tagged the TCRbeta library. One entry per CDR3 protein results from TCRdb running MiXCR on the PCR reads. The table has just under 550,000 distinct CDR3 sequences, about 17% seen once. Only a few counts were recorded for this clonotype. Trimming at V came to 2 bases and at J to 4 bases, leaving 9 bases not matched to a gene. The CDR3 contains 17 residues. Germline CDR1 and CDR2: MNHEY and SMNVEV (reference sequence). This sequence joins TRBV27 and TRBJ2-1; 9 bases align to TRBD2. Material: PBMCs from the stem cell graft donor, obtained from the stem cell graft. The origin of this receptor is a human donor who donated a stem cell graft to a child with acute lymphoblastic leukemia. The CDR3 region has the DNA TGTGCCAGCAGTTTACGGACTCCTAGCGGGATATACAATGAGCAGTTCTTC. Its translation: CASSLRTPSGIYNEQFF.